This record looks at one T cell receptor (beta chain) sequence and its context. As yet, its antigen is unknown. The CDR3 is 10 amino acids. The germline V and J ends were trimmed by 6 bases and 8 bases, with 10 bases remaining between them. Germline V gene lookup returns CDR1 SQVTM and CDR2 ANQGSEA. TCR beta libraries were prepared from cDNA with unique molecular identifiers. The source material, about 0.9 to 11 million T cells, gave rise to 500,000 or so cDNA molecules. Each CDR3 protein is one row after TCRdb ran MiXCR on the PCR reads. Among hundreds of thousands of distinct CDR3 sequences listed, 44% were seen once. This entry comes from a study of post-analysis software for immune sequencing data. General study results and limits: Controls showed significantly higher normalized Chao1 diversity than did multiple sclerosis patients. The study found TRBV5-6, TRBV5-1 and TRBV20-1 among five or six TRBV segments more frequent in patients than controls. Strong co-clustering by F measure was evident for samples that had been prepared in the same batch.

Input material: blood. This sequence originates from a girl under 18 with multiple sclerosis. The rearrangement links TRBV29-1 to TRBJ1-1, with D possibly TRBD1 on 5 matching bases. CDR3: CSVLEGEAFF. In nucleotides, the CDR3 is TGCAGCGTCCTCGAGGGGGAAGCTTTCTTT.